These T cell receptor beta chains were read from a single sample in a study of blood T cell repertoires in COVID-19. Data came from immunoSEQ multiplex PCR; TCRdb stores just in-frame clones and leaves some out. Altogether some 300,000 clones are present, roughly 91% being singletons, with the ten largest covering approximately 2%. Source material: PBMCs or T cells enriched from blood (not recorded which). The receptors were gathered from a woman aged 55-69 years in a cohort exposed to, infected with or recovered from COVID-19 (not recorded which). Each CDR3 is given with its conserved first and last residue. A D gene is named only where the DNA matches it firmly. A row's size may be missing; if present it is once, few, many or a size class.

size: NA; V: TRBV7-8; J: TRBJ2-7; D: TRBD1; CDR3: CASSPMGIGGLF; DNA: TGTGCCAGCAGCCCCATGGGGATAGGGGGCCTCTTC
size: once; V: TRBV7-3; J: TRBJ2-1; D: NA; CDR3: CASSLNAGRNEQFF; DNA: TGTGCCAGCAGCTTAAACGCGGGAAGGAATGAGCAGTTCTTC
size: NA; V: TRBV18; J: TRBJ2-7; D: TRBD1; CDR3: CASSPQQGGGDEQYF; DNA: TGTGCCAGCTCACCCCAACAGGGGGGTGGCGACGAGCAGTACTTC
size: NA; V: TRBV19; J: TRBJ2-1; D: TRBD1; CDR3: CASSYRPGGTESSYNEQFF; DNA: TGTGCCAGTAGTTATCGCCCAGGGGGCACCGAGAGCTCCTACAATGAGCAGTTCTTC
size: NA; V: TRBV19; J: TRBJ1-2; D: TRBD1; CDR3: CASSVSGQGARGYTF; DNA: TGTGCCAGTAGTGTCTCGGGACAGGGGGCGCGTGGCTACACCTTC
size: NA; V: TRBV3-1/TRBV3-2; J: TRBJ1-6; D: NA; CDR3: CASSQGGNSPLHF; DNA: TGTGCCAGCAGCCAGGGGGGTAATTCACCCCTCCACTTT
size: NA; V: TRBV5-4; J: TRBJ2-5; D: NA; CDR3: CASRGRETQYF; DNA: TGTGCCAGCCGGGGGAGAGAGACCCAGTACTTC
size: NA; V: TRBV5-4; J: TRBJ2-2; D: TRBD2; CDR3: CASSLAGTSGRAGELFF; DNA: TGTGCCAGCAGCTTGGCCGGGACTAGCGGGAGGGCCGGGGAGCTGTTTTTT
size: NA; V: TRBV6-5; J: TRBJ1-3; D: NA; CDR3: CASSYLGSSGNTIYF; DNA: TGTGCCAGCAGTTACTTGGGGAGCTCTGGAAACACCATATATTTT
size: NA; V: TRBV7-2; J: TRBJ2-2; D: NA; CDR3: CASSLGVGGAGELFF; DNA: TGTGCCAGCAGCTTAGGGGTAGGGGGAGCCGGGGAGCTGTTTTTT
size: NA; V: TRBV11-1; J: TRBJ2-2; D: NA; CDR3: CASNTYRTANTGELFF; DNA: TGTGCCAGCAACACCTATAGGACAGCGAACACCGGGGAGCTGTTTTTT
size: few; V: TRBV7-6; J: TRBJ1-3; D: NA; CDR3: CASSQAVSGNTIYF; DNA: TGTGCCAGCAGTCAGGCCGTCTCTGGAAACACCATATATTTT
size: NA; V: TRBV6-1; J: TRBJ2-7; D: TRBD2; CDR3: CASSERRLAGDEQYF; DNA: TGTGCCAGCAGTGAACGGCGACTAGCGGGAGACGAGCAGTACTTC
size: NA; V: TRBV5-6; J: TRBJ1-6; D: TRBD1; CDR3: CASSKTGFPRSYNSPLHF; DNA: TGTGCCAGCAGCAAGACAGGGTTCCCCCGGAGCTATAATTCACCCCTCCACTTT
size: NA; V: TRBV7-9; J: TRBJ1-6; D: NA; CDR3: CASSLPGRGSPLHF; DNA: TGTGCCAGCAGCTTACCGGGAAGAGGTTCACCCCTCCACTTT
size: NA; V: TRBV28; J: TRBJ2-5; D: TRBD2; CDR3: CASSSSSGRASRTQYF; DNA: TGTGCCAGCAGCTCCTCTAGCGGGAGGGCCTCACGGACCCAGTACTTC
size: NA; V: TRBV6-2/TRBV6-3; J: TRBJ2-5; D: NA; CDR3: CASSYSSGGETQYF; DNA: TGTGCCAGCAGTTACTCTTCCGGGGGAGAGACCCAGTACTTC
size: NA; V: TRBV4-3; J: TRBJ2-1; D: NA; CDR3: CASSFLARQDEQFF; DNA: TGCGCCAGCAGCTTTCTAGCGCGCCAGGATGAGCAGTTCTTC
size: NA; V: TRBV29-1; J: TRBJ2-4; D: TRBD1; CDR3: CSGTGGATSKNIQYF; DNA: TGCAGCGGCACAGGGGGCGCGACCTCCAAAAACATTCAGTACTTC
size: NA; V: TRBV27; J: TRBJ2-7; D: TRBD1; CDR3: CASSLRGGSPYEQYF; DNA: TGTGCCAGCAGTTTACGAGGGGGCTCCCCCTACGAGCAGTACTTC
size: NA; V: TRBV4-1; J: TRBJ1-4; D: TRBD1; CDR3: CASSRTTGTAIEKLFF; DNA: TGCGCCAGCAGCCGAACTACCGGGACAGCTATCGAAAAACTGTTTTTT
size: NA; V: TRBV10-3; J: TRBJ2-1; D: NA; CDR3: CAISARPSEGNEQFF; DNA: TGTGCCATCAGTGCCCGCCCTAGCGAGGGCAATGAGCAGTTCTTC
size: NA; V: TRBV10-1; J: TRBJ2-7; D: NA; CDR3: CASSDPGQGLLGQYF; DNA: TGCGCCAGCAGTGACCCCGGACAGGGACTACTTGGGCAGTACTTC
size: NA; V: TRBV3-1/TRBV3-2; J: TRBJ2-7; D: TRBD1; CDR3: CASTVRGTSEQYF; DNA: TGTGCCAGCACGGTCAGGGGGACCTCCGAGCAGTACTTC
size: NA; V: TRBV6-5; J: TRBJ2-7; D: TRBD1; CDR3: CASSRDRGYEQYF; DNA: TGTGCCAGCAGTCGGGACAGGGGGTACGAGCAGTACTTC
size: NA; V: TRBV28; J: TRBJ2-7; D: TRBD1; CDR3: CASRRTGGRGEQYF; DNA: TGTGCCAGCAGACGGACAGGGGGGAGAGGGGAGCAGTACTTC
size: NA; V: TRBV9; J: TRBJ1-3; D: NA; CDR3: CASSTSGGAGNTIYF; DNA: NA
size: NA; V: TRBV7-2; J: TRBJ2-3; D: TRBD2; CDR3: CASSWGTRGFTDTQYF; DNA: TGTGCCAGCAGCTGGGGGACTAGGGGGTTCACAGATACGCAGTATTTT
size: NA; V: TRBV6-5; J: TRBJ2-5; D: TRBD2; CDR3: CASRTSGSIETQYF; DNA: TGTGCCAGCAGGACTAGCGGGAGTATTGAGACCCAGTACTTC
size: NA; V: TRBV30; J: TRBJ1-1; D: NA; CDR3: CAWSPTWTEAFF; DNA: TGTGCCTGGAGTCCCACTTGGACTGAAGCTTTCTTT
size: once; V: TRBV27; J: TRBJ2-1; D: TRBD2; CDR3: CASSPGLAGGGRNEQFF; DNA: TGTGCCAGCAGTCCCGGACTAGCGGGAGGGGGTAGGAATGAGCAGTTCTTC
size: NA; V: TRBV19; J: TRBJ2-7; D: TRBD2; CDR3: CASSQPSGRGYEQYF; DNA: TGTGCCAGTAGTCAGCCTAGCGGGAGAGGTTACGAGCAGTACTTC
size: NA; V: TRBV19; J: TRBJ2-1; D: NA; CDR3: CASSIDGDSGANEQFF; DNA: TGTGCCAGTAGTATAGATGGAGACTCAGGGGCTAATGAGCAGTTCTTC
size: NA; V: TRBV2; J: TRBJ1-1; D: NA; CDR3: CASISVTEAFF; DNA: TGTGCCAGCATAAGTGTTACAGAAGCTTTCTTT
size: once; V: TRBV24-1; J: TRBJ1-5; D: NA; CDR3: CATLLKGDQPQHF; DNA: TGTGCCACCCTTCTAAAGGGGGACCAGCCCCAGCATTTT
size: NA; V: TRBV9; J: TRBJ1-3; D: TRBD1; CDR3: CASSHTGGLRNTIYF; DNA: TGTGCCAGCAGCCATACAGGGGGCCTGAGAAACACCATATATTTT
size: NA; V: TRBV15; J: TRBJ1-1; D: TRBD1; CDR3: CATSRGGQGATEAFF; DNA: TGTGCCACCAGCAGAGGAGGCCAGGGGGCCACTGAAGCTTTCTTT
size: NA; V: TRBV11-2; J: TRBJ2-1; D: NA; CDR3: CASSSSGGGGSYNEQFF; DNA: TGTGCCAGCAGCTCCAGCGGAGGGGGGGGTTCCTACAATGAGCAGTTCTTC
size: NA; V: TRBV2; J: TRBJ2-3; D: NA; CDR3: CASLDWGPNTQYF; DNA: TGTGCCAGTCTAGACTGGGGCCCAAATACGCAGTATTTT
size: NA; V: TRBV27; J: TRBJ1-6; D: NA; CDR3: CASRPRQEILSSYNSPLHF; DNA: TGTGCCAGCAGACCCAGACAGGAAATTCTGAGCTCCTATAATTCACCCCTCCACTTT
size: NA; V: TRBV2; J: TRBJ2-7; D: TRBD2; CDR3: CASSEVAGPPYEQYF; DNA: TGTGCCAGCAGTGAAGTAGCGGGGCCCCCCTACGAGCAGTACTTC